This T cell receptor (beta chain) was recorded in a study of blood T cell repertoires in COVID-19. Turning to the study itself: Specimens from acute and convalescent COVID-19 originated in the United States, Italy and Spain. T cells, B-cell-depleted T cells, or PBMCs supplied cDNA or gDNA.

The germline V gene encodes CDR1 MGHRA and CDR2 YSYEKL. This CDR3 is 16 amino acids long. The V segment lost 3 bases and the J segment 2 bases; nucleotides outside the gene matches: 5. In the authors' workflow: Reference gene primer amplification gave estimated nucleated cell counts. Generated by immunoSEQ multiplex PCR, the TCRdb table keeps only in-frame clones and is missing some. That table furnishes V, J and clone size, whereas the DNA furnished D and trimming. The table has some 250,000 clones, approximately 86% seen once; the top ten hold about 2%. The V call is TRBV4-1, the J call TRBJ1-3; 9 positions agree with TRBD1. Sequenced: peripheral blood. The clonotype originates from a man aged 25 to 40 with active or convalescent COVID-19. Written as DNA, the CDR3 is TGCGCCAGCAGCCAGGGAGGGACAGGGCCTGGAAACACCATATATTTT. Translated: CASSQGGTGPGNTIYF.